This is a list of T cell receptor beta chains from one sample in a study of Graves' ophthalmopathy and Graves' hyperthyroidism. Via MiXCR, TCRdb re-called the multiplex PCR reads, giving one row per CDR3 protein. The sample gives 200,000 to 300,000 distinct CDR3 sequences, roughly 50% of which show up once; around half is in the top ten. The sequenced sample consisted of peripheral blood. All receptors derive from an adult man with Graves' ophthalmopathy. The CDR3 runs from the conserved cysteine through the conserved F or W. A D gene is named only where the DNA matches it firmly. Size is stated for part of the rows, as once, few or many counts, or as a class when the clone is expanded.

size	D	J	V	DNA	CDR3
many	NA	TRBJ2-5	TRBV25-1	TGTGCCAGCAGTGAACGGGCAGGGGGGCGGGGGACCCAGTACTTC	CASSERAGGRGTQYF
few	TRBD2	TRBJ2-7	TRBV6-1	TGTGCCAGCAGACTAGCGGGAGGTTACGAGCAGTACTTC	CASRLAGGYEQYF
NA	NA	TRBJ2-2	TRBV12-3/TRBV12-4	TGTGCCAGCAGTTTACTCAGCCGGTCGAACACCGGGGAGCTGTTTTTT	CASSLLSRSNTGELFF
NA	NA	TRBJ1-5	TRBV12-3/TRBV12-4	TGTGCCAGCAGCCCGCTAGCGGTACAAGAGACCCAGCATTTT	CASSPLAVQETQHF
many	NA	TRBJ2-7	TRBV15	TGTGCCACCAGCAAAGGACAGGAGCAGTACTTC	CATSKGQEQYF
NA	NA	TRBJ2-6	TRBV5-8	TGTGCCAGCAGCTCGAAGGGCTTGACCTCTGGGGCCAACGTCCTGACTTTC	CASSSKGLTSGANVLTF
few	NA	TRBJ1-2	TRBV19	TGTGCCAGTAGTATCCGGCAGGAGGTAGCCTATGGCTACACCTTC	CASSIRQEVAYGYTF
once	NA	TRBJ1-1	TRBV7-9	TGTGCCAACAGCTTAACCCCAGGGATGAACACTGAAGCTTTCTTT	CANSLTPGMNTEAFF
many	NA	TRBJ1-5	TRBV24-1	TGTGCCACCAGTATGGCAGCTCATCAGCCCCAGCATTTT	CATSMAAHQPQHF
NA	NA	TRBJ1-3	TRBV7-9	TGTGCCAGCAGCCCGACGCGGTCTGGAAACACCATATATTTT	CASSPTRSGNTIYF
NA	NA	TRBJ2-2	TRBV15	TGTGCCACCGGCATCACCGGGGAGCTGTTTTTT	CATGITGELFF
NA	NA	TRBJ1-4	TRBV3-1	TGTGCCAGCAGTCAAGACTCCGAAAAACTGTTTTTT	CASSQDSEKLFF
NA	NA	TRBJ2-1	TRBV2	TGTGCCAGCAGTGAAGGGGCGCGGGAGCAGTTCTTC	CASSEGAREQFF
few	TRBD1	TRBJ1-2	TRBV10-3	TGTGCCATCAGTGAGTCAAGGCAGGGGGTCGGCTACACCTTC	CAISESRQGVGYTF
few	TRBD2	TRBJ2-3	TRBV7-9	TGTGCCAGCAGCTTAGAAGGACTAGGGGGCACAGATACGCAGTATTTT	CASSLEGLGGTDTQYF
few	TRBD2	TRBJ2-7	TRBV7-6	TGTGCCAGCAGCTCCACCCTGACTAGCGGGAGGGCATCCTACGAGCAGTACTTC	CASSSTLTSGRASYEQYF
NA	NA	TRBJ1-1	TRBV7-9	TGTGCCAGCAGCCCAAGTGAGAACACTGAAGCTTTCTTT	CASSPSENTEAFF
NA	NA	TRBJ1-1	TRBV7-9	TGTGCCAGCAGTCGAAGCCCGAGTGCAGGCCAAAACACTGAAGCTTTCTTT	CASSRSPSAGQNTEAFF
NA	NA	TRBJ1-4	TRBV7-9	TGTGCCAGCAGCTTAGAGGGCAGGGTTAATGAAAAACTGTTTTTT	CASSLEGRVNEKLFF
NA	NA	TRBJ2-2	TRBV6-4	TGTGCCAGCAGTGAGGGGCGACGCACCGGGGAGCTGTTTTTT	CASSEGRRTGELFF
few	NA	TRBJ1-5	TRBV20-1	TGCAGTGCTAGAGATAAACAGCTTCAGCCCCAGCATTTT	CSARDKQLQPQHF
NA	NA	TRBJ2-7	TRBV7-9	TGTGCCAGCAGCTTAGAAACGGATTACGAGCAGTACTTC	CASSLETDYEQYF
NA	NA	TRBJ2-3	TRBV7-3	TGTGCCAGCAGCTACGCGATGGGGGATACGCAGTATTTT	CASSYAMGDTQYF
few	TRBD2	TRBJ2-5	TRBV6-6	TGTGCCAGCAGTTACGGGGGAGGGGAGACCCAGTACTTC	CASSYGGGETQYF
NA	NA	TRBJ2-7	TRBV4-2	TGTGCCAGCAGCCAACACGAAGCGTACGAGCAGTACTTC	CASSQHEAYEQYF
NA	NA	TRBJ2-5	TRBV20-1	TGCAGTGCTAGTAGACTAGTCCAAGAGACCCAGTACTTC	CSASRLVQETQYF
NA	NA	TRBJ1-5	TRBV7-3	TGTGCCAGCAGTAAGGGTGTTCAGCCCCAGCATTTT	CASSKGVQPQHF
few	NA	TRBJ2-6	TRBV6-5	TGTGCCAGCAGTTACTCGGGGGAAGGGGCCAACGTCCTGACTTTC	CASSYSGEGANVLTF
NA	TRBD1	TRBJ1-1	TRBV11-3	TGTGCCTCCGGGACAGGGGTGAACACTGAAGCTTTCTTT	CASGTGVNTEAFF
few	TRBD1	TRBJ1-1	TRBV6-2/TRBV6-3	TGTGCCAGCAGTCAACAGGGGCAAGACACTGAAGCTTTCTTT	CASSQQGQDTEAFF
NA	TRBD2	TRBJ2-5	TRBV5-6	TGTGCCAGCAGAGCAACAGTTGGGGCTAGCGGCGACCAAGAGACCCAGTACTTC	CASRATVGASGDQETQYF
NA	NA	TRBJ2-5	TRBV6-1	TGTGCCACCGGAGGGGGTCAAGAGCCGGAGACCCAGTACTTC	CATGGGQEPETQYF
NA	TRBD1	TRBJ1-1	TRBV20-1	TGCAGTGCTAGGGGCGTCGTCAGGGGGCAGAAAAAAGCTTTCTTT	CSARGVVRGQKKAFF
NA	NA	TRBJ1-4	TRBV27	TGTGCCAGCAGTCCCTCCCCGGGGGCAGGAGAAAAACTGTTTTTT	CASSPSPGAGEKLFF
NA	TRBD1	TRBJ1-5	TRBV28	TGTGCCAGCAGCTCGACAGGGATCCCAGGTCAGCCCCAGCATTTT	CASSSTGIPGQPQHF
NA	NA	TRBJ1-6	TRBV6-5	TGTGCCAGCAGTTACGGGGATCGGACTAATTCACCCCTCCACTTT	CASSYGDRTNSPLHF
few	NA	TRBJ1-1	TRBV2	TGTGCCAGGGAATTGGTTGGGAACACTGAAGCTTTCTTT	CARELVGNTEAFF
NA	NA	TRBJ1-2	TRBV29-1	TGCAGCACCCGAGGGGACCGCAACTATGGCTACACCTTC	CSTRGDRNYGYTF
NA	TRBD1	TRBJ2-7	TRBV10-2	TGTGCCAGCAGCCCCCTCGGACAGGGAAAAAGGAACGAGCAGTACTTC	CASSPLGQGKRNEQYF
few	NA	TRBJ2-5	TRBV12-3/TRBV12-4	TGTGCCAGCAGCCTAACACAGACCTGGACCCAGTACTTC	CASSLTQTWTQYF
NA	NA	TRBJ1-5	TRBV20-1	TGCAGTGCTACCCCCCCAGGGTATAATCAGCCCCAGCATTTT	CSATPPGYNQPQHF